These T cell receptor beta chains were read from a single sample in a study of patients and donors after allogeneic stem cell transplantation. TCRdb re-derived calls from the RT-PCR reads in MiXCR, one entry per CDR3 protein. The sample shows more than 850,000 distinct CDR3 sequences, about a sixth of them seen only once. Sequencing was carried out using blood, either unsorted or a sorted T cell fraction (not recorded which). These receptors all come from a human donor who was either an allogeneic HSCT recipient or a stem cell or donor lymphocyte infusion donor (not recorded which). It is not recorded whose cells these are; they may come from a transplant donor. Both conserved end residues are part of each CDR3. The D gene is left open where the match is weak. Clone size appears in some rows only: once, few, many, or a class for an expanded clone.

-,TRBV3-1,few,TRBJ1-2,TGTGCCAGCAGCAATCAGGGAAATTATGGCTACACCTTC,CASSNQGNYGYTF
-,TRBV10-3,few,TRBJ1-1,TGTGCCACCAGTGAGTACACTGAAGCTTTCTTT,CATSEYTEAFF
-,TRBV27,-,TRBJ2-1,TGTGCCAGCAGTTTATCGGGGGACACTAGCTCCTACAATGAGCAGTTCTTC,CASSLSGDTSSYNEQFF
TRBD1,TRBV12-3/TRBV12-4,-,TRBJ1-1,TGTGCCAGCAGTTTATGGGGACAGGGGAACACTGAAGCTTTCTTT,CASSLWGQGNTEAFF
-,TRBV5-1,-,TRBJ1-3,TGCGCCAGCAGCTTGGGCGGACGGAAAGCCTCTGGAAACACCATATATTTT,CASSLGGRKASGNTIYF
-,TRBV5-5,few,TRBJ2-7,TGTGCCAGCAACAACCCGGGGCTCGACTACGAGCAGTACTTC,CASNNPGLDYEQYF
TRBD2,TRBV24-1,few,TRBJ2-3,TGTGCCACCAGCTGGACTAGCTTGGGAGATACGCAGTATTTT,CATSWTSLGDTQYF
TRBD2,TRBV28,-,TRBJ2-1,TGTGCCAGCAGTTTCGGCGGGGGGGTCTCCTACAATGAGCAGTTCTTC,CASSFGGGVSYNEQFF
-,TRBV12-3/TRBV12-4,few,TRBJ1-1,TGTGCCAGCAGTCCATCGGGAGGGGACACTGAAGCTTTCTTT,CASSPSGGDTEAFF
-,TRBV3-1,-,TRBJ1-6,TGTGCCAGCAGCCAAGATTGGTGGGGGGGCCTGGGGTCACCCCTCCACTTT,CASSQDWWGGLGSPLHF
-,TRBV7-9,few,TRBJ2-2,TGTGCCAGCAGCCCGGCGAACCTACAGGGCGGGGAGCTGTTTTTT,CASSPANLQGGELFF
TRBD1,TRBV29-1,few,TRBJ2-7,TGCAGCGTTTCAGGGACAGGGGGCGAGCAGTACTTC,CSVSGTGGEQYF
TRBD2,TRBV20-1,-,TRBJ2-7,TGCAGTGCTACATTTTCTGCTAGCGGGGGGTCCTACGAGCAGTACTTC,CSATFSASGGSYEQYF
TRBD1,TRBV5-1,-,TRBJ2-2,TGCGCCAGCAGCGCAGGGGGACAGGGAAGGACCGGGGAGCTGTTTTTT,CASSAGGQGRTGELFF
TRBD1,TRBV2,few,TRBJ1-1,TGTGCCAGCAGTGATCTCGTGCGACAGGGAACTGTAAACACTGAAGCTTTCTTT,CASSDLVRQGTVNTEAFF
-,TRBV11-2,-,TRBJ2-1,TGTGCCAGCAGCTTAAGGAGGGGGGGGCTATCTTGGAATGAGCAGTTCTTC,CASSLRRGGLSWNEQFF
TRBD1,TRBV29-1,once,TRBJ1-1,TGCAGCGTCCTCCAACAGGGGGTCACTGAAGCTTTCTTT,CSVLQQGVTEAFF
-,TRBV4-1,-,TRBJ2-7,TGCGCCAGCAGCCAAGCCGGACAGTCTGCCTACGAGCAGTACTTC,CASSQAGQSAYEQYF
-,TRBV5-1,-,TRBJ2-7,TGCGCCAGCAGCTCCGTTTGGGGGTCCTACGAGCAGTACTTC,CASSSVWGSYEQYF
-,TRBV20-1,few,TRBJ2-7,TGCAGTGCTAGCGGTCTATTGAATCAGAGAAATGCCTACGAGCAGTACTTC,CSASGLLNQRNAYEQYF
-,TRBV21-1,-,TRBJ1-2,TGTGCCAGCAGCAAAGTACGGGACGTTTTGTACACCTTC,CASSKVRDVLYTF
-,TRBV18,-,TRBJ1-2,TGTGCCAGCTCACCAGTAGGAGGTGTGGGCTACACCTTC,CASSPVGGVGYTF
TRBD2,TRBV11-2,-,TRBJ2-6,TGTGCCAGCAGCTTAAGCGGGGGGCTTGGGGCCAACGTCCTGACTTTC,CASSLSGGLGANVLTF
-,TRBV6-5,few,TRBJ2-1,TGTGCCAGCAGTTATCGGGAGTCCTCCTACAATGAGCAGTTCTTC,CASSYRESSYNEQFF
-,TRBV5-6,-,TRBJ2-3,TGTGCCAGCACCTTGACAAAGCTTTCAGATACGCAGTATTTT,CASTLTKLSDTQYF
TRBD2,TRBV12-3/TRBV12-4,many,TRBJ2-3,TGTGCCAGCAGTCTACTAGCGGAGCAAACAGATACGCAGTATTTT,CASSLLAEQTDTQYF
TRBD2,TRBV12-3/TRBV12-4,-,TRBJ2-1,TGTGCCAGCAGTCCAGTAGGCGGGGGAGTTGGAGATGAGCAGTTCTTC,CASSPVGGGVGDEQFF
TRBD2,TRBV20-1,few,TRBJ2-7,TGCAGTGCTAGGGGGGCACGGACTAGCTCTGGGGAGCAGTACTTC,CSARGARTSSGEQYF
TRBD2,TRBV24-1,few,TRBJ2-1,TGTGCCACCAGTGGGTGGACTAGCGGGGTTAATGAGCAGTTCTTC,CATSGWTSGVNEQFF
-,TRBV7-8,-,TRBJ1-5,TGTGCCAGCAGCTTAGTCGTCAGGGGCAATCAGCCCCAGCATTTT,CASSLVVRGNQPQHF
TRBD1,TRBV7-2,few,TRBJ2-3,TGTGCCAGCAGCTTACCTCCGGGACAGACGCAGTATTTT,CASSLPPGQTQYF
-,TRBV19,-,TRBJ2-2,TGTGCCAGTAGTCCCAGGGGCGCCCCGAACACCGGGGAGCTGTTTTTT,CASSPRGAPNTGELFF
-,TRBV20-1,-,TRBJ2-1,TGCAGTGCTAGAGGCTGGACAACATCCTACAATGAGCAGTTCTTC,CSARGWTTSYNEQFF
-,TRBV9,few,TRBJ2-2,TGTGCCAGCAGCGTGGCCACAACTAACACCGGGGAGCTGTTTTTT,CASSVATTNTGELFF
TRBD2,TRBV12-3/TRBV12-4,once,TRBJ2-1,TGTGCCAGCAGTTTATCCGGAGCGAGTGGCGGGGGGCAGTTCTTC,CASSLSGASGGGQFF
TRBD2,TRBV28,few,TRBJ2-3,TGTGCCAGCAGTTTAGCGTCTAGCGGGAGTACTGGTACGCAGTATTTT,CASSLASSGSTGTQYF
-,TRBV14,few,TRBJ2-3,TGTGCCAGCAGCCAACAAATATACAGGGGCACAGATACGCAGTATTTT,CASSQQIYRGTDTQYF
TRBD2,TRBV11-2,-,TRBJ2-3,TGTGCCAGCAGCGTCGCTAGCGGGAGTGCAGATACGCAGTATTTT,CASSVASGSADTQYF
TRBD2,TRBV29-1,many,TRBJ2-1,TGCACCTTAAAGCGAACTAGCGGGAGTTACAATGAGCAGTTCTTC,CTLKRTSGSYNEQFF
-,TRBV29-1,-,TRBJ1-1,TGCAGCGGGAGGGACGGCGAAGCTTTCTTT,CSGRDGEAFF